This entry features one T cell receptor (beta chain) sequence. The antigen remains unidentified. The record originates from a study of somatic mutations in cytotoxic T cells in rheumatoid arthritis. Study-wide background: The authors flow-sorted some V beta antibody-stained T-cell populations at nearly 100% purity, including V beta1+ cells that they sequenced for TCRB. Study-wide results and limits: Clonality of CD8+ T cells, which was compared between rheumatoid arthritis patients and age-matched healthy controls, did not differ significantly.

TCRdb's table, derived via immunoSEQ multiplex PCR, lists solely in-frame clones and lacks some. The table shows 15,000 to 20,000 clones, with roughly four fifths occurring only once. The sample was CD8+ T cells sorted from blood. The receptor comes from a woman aged 50 to 60 with rheumatoid arthritis.

CDR3 DNA: TGTGCCAGCCGGGGCAGGGGGCGCGGGAATGAGCAGTTCTTC. Translated: CASRGRGRGNEQFF. The chain has TRBV11-2 and TRBJ2-1; TRBD1 agrees at 8 bases. Germline V gene data show CDR1 as SGHAT and CDR2 as FQNNGV. The ends lost 8 bases at V and 7 bases at J; junction bases unmatched: 10. This CDR3 is 14 amino acids long.